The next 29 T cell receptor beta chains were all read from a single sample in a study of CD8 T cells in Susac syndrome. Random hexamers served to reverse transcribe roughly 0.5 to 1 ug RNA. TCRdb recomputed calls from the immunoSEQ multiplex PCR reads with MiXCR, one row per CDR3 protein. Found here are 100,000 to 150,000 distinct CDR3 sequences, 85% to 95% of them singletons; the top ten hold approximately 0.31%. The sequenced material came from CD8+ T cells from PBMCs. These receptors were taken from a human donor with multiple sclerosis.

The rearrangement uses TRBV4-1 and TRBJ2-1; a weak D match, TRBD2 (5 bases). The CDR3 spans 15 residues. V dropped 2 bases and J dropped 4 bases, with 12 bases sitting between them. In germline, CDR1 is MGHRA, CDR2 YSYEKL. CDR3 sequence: CASSQTVPGYNEQFF. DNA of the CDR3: TGCGCCAGCAGCCAAACTGTGCCGGGGTACAATGAGCAGTTCTTC.

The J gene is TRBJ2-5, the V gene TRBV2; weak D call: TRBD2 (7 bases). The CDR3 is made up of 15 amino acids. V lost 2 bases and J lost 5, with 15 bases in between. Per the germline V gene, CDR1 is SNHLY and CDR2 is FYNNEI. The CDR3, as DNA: TGTGCCAGCAGTGAATCCGGGGGGCGCGGGGAGACCCAGTACTTC. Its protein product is CASSESGGRGETQYF.

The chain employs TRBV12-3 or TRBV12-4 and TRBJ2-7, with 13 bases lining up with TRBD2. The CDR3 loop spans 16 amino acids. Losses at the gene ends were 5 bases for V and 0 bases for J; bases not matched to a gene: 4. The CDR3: CASSPGLAGPSYEQYF. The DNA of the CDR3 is TGTGCCAGCAGTCCGGGACTAGCGGGGCCCTCCTACGAGCAGTACTTC.

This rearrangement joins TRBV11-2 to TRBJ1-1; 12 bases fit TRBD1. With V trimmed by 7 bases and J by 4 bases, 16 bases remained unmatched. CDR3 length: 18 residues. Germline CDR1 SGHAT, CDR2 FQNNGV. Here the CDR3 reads CASIKTGTGGGRGTEAFF. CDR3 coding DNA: TGTGCCAGCATCAAGACCGGGACAGGGGGCGGAAGGGGCACTGAAGCTTTCTTT.

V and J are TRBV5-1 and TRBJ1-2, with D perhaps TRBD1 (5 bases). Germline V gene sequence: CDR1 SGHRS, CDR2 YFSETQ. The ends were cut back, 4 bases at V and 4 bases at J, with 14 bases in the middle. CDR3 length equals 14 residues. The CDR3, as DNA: TGCGCCAGCAGCACCCGACAGCAGTCCTATGGCTACACCTTC. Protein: CASSTRQQSYGYTF.

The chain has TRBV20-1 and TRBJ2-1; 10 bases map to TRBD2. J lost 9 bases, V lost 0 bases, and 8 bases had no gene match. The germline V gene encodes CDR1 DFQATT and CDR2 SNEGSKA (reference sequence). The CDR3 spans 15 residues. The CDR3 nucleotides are TGCAGTGCTAGAGATAGAAGCGGGGGGGCGAGTGAGCAGTTCTTC. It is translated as CSARDRSGGASEQFF.

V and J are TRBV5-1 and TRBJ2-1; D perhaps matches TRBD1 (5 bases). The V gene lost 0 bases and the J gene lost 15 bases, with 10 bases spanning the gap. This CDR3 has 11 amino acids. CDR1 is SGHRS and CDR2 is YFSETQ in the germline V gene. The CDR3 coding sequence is TGCGCCAGCAGCTTGGGGCAGGGCCGGTTCTTC. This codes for CASSLGQGRFF.

Here the CDR3 DNA reads TGTGCCAGCAGTTCGACTAGCGGGAGTATTGAGCAGTTCTTC. As protein: CASSSTSGSIEQFF. The chain joins TRBV27 to TRBJ2-1, with 12 nucleotides matching TRBD2. The CDR3 totals 14 residues. Germline CDR1 MNHEY, CDR2 SMNVEV (reference sequence). With V trimmed by 4 bases and J by 9 bases, 4 bases remained unmatched.

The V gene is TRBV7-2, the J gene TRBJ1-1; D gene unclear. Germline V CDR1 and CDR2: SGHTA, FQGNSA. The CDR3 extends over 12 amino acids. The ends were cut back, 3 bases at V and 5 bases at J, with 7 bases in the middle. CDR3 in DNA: TGTGCCAGCAGCTTCCGGAGGACTGAAGCTTTCTTT. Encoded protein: CASSFRRTEAFF.

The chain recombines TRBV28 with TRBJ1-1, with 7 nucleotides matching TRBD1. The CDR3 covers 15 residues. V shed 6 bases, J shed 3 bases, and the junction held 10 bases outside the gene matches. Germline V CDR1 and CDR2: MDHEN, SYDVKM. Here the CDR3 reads CASRSLRGGDTEAFF. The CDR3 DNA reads TGTGCCAGCAGGTCCCTCAGGGGGGGTGACACTGAAGCTTTCTTT.

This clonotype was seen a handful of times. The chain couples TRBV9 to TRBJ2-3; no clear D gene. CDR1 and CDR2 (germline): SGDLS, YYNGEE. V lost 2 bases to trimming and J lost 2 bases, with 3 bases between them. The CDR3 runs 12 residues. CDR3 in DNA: TGTGCCAGCAGCGTGGACACAGATACGCAGTATTTT. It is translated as CASSVDTDTQYF. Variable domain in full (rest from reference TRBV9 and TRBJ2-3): DSGVTQTPKHLITATGQRVTLRCSPRSGDLSVYWYQQSLDQGLQFLIQYYNGEERAKGNILERFSAQQFPDLHSELNLSSLELGDSALYFCASSVDTDTQYFGPGTRLTVL.

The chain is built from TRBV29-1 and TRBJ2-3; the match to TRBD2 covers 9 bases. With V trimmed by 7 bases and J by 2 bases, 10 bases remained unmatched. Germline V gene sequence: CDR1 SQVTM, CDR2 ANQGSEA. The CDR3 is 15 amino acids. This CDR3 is CSAFGSSGNTDTQYF. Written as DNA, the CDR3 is TGCAGCGCCTTCGGGTCTAGCGGGAACACAGATACGCAGTATTTT.

DNA for the CDR3: TGTGCCAGCAGTTACACACAGGGGCGGGAGCAGTACGTC. It yields the protein CASSYTQGREQYV. The gene calls are TRBV6-5 and TRBJ2-7, with 7 positions matching TRBD1. The CDR3 runs 13 residues. V shed 2 bases, J shed 7 bases, and the junction held 5 bases outside the gene matches. Germline V gene data show CDR1 as MNHEY and CDR2 as SVGAGI.

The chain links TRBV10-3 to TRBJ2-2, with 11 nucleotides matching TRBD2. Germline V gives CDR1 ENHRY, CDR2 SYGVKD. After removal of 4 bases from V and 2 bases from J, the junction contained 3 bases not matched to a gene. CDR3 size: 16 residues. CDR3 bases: TGTGCCATCAGTGTACTAGCGGGGGCCAACACCGGGGAGCTGTTTTTT. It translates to CAISVLAGANTGELFF.

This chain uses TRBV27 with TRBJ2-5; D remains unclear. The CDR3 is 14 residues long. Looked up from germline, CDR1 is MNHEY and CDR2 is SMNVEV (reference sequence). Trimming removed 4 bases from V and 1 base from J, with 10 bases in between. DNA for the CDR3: TGTGCCAGCAGTTCCGCCTTATCCCAAGAGACCCAGTACTTC. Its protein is CASSSALSQETQYF.

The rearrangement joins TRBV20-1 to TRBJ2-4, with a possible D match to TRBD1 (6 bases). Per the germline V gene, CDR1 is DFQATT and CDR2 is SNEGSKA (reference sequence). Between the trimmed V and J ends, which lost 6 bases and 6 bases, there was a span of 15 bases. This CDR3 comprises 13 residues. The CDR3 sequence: CSARSLDRNIQYF. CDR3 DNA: TGCAGTGCCAGAAGTCTGGACAGAAACATTCAGTACTTC.

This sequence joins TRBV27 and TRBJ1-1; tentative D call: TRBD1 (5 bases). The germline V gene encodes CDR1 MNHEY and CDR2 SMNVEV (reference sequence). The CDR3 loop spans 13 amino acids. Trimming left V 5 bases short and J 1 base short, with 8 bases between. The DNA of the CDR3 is TGTGCCAGCAGTCCGGGACGGAACACTGAAGCTTTCTTT. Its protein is CASSPGRNTEAFF.

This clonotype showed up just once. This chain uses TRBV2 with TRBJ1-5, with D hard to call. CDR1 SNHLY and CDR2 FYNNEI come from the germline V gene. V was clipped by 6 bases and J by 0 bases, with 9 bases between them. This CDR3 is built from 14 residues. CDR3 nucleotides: TGTGCCAGCAGCGAGGTTTATAGCAATCAGCCCCAGCATTTT. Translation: CASSEVYSNQPQHF.

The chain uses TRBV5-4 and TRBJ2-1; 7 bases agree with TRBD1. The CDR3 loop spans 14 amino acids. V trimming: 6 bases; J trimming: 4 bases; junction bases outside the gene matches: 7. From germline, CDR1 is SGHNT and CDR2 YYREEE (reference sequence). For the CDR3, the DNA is TGTGCCAGCACCACGGACAGGATATACAATGAGCAGTTCTTC. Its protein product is CASTTDRIYNEQFF.

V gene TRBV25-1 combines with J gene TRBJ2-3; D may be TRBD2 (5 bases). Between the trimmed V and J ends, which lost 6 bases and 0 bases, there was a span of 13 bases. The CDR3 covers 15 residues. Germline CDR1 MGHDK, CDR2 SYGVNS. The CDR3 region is CASSQRSGSTDTQYF. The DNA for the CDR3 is TGTGCCAGCAGCCAACGGAGCGGTAGCACAGATACGCAGTATTTT.

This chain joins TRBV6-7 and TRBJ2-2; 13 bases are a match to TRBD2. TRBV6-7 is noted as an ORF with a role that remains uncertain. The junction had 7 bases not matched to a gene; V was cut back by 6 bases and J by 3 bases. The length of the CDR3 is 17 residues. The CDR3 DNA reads TGTGCCAGCAGCCCGACTAGCGGGGGGCCCTACACCGGGGAGCTGTTTTTT. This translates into CASSPTSGGPYTGELFF.

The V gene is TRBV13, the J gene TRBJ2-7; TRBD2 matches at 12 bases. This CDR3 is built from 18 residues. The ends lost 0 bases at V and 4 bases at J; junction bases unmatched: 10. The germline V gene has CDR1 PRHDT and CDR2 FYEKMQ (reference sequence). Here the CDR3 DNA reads TGTGCCAGCAGCTTAGGCAGAACGCTAGCGGGAGGGGAGTACGAGCAGTACGTC. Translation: CASSLGRTLAGGEYEQYV.

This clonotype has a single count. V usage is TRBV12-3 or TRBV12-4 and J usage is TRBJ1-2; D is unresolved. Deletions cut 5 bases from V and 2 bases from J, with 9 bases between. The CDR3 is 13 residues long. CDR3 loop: CASSPPDNYGYTF. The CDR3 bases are TGTGCCAGCAGTCCCCCGGACAACTATGGCTACACCTTC.

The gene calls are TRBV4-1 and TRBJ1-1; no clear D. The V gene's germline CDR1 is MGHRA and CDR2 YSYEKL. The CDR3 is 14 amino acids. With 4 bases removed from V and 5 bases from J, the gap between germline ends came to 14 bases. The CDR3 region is CASSLRVGKTEAFF. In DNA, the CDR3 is TGCGCCAGCAGCCTCCGGGTCGGAAAAACTGAAGCTTTCTTT.

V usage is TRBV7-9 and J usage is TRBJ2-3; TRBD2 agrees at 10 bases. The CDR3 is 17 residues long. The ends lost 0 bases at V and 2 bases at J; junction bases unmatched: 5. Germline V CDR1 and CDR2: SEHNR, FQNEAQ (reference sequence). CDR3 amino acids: CASSLALTSGFTDTQYF. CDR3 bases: TGTGCCAGCAGCTTAGCCCTGACTAGCGGGTTCACAGATACGCAGTATTTT.

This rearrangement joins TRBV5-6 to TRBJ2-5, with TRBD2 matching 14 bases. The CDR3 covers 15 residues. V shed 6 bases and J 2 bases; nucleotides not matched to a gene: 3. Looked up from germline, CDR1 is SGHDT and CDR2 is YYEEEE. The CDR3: CASNRLAGGQETQYF. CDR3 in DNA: TGTGCCAGCAACCGACTAGCGGGGGGGCAAGAGACCCAGTACTTC.

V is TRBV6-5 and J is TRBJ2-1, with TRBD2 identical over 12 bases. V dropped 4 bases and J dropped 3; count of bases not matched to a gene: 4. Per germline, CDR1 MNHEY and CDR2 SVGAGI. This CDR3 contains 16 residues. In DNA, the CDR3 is TGTGCCAGCAGTTTCTCTAGCGGGGGGGACTACAATGAGCAGTTCTTC. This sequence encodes CASSFSSGGDYNEQFF.

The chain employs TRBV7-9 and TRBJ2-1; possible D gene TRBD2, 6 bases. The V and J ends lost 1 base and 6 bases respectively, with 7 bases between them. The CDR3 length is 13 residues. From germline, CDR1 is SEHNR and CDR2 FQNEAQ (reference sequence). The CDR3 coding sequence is TGTGCCAGCAGCTTAGTGGGGGGCAATGAGCAGTTCTTC. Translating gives CASSLVGGNEQFF.

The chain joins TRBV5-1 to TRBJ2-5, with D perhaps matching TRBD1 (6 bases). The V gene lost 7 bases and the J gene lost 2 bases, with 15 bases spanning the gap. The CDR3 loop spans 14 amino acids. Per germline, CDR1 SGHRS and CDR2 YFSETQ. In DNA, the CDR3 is TGCGCCAGCTCGAAGGGACAACTACAAGAGACCCAGTACTTC. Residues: CASSKGQLQETQYF.